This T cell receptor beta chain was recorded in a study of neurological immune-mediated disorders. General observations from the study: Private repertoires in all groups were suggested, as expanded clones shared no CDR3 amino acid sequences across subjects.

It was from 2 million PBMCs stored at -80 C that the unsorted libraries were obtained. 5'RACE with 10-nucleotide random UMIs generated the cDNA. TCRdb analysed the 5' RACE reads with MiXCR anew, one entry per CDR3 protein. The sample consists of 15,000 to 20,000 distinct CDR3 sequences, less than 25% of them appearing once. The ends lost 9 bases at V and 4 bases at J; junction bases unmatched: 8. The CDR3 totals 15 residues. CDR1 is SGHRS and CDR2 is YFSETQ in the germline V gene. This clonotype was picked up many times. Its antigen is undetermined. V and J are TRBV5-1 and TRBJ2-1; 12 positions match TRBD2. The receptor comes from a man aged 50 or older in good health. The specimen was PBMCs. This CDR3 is CATTLAGGPYNEQFF. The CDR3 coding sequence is TGCGCCACCACTCTAGCGGGAGGGCCTTACAATGAGCAGTTCTTC.